These 18 T cell receptor beta chains share one sample of origin, sequenced in a study of blood T cell repertoires in COVID-19 (dated by TCRdb to between 2020 and 2021). The method was the immunoSEQ multiplex PCR assay. As stored in TCRdb, this immuneACCESS dataset retains in-frame rearrangements with V and J assigned. A fraction of the clones does not appear; measured against another copy, unresolved V genes explain less than half of the discrepancy, and the remainder lacks a known reason. The sample table shows under 150,000 clones, and 65% to 80% are seen once. The top ten constitute roughly 3.5% of the sample. Sequences were obtained from peripheral blood. The receptors shown here come from a man aged 60 to 69 with acute or convalescent COVID-19.

The chain uses TRBV7-9 and TRBJ1-1; the D gene is possibly TRBD1 (5 bases). The V gene's germline CDR1 is SEHNR and CDR2 FQNEAQ (reference sequence). The CDR3 sequence is 13 residues long. The germline V and J ends were trimmed by 3 bases and 3 bases, with 8 bases remaining between them. CDR3 residues: CASSFRQYTEAFF. DNA of the CDR3: TGTGCCAGCAGCTTTCGACAGTACACTGAAGCTTTCTTT.

This chain joins TRBV4-2 and TRBJ1-1; D remains unclear. The CDR3 runs to 13 residues. V shed 1 base and J shed 1 base, with 4 bases lying between them. Germline values: CDR1 LGHNA, CDR2 YNFKEQ. CDR3 sequence reads: CASSQVRNTEAFF. DNA for the CDR3: TGTGCCAGCAGCCAAGTTCGGAACACTGAAGCTTTCTTT.

The V call is TRBV5-6, the J call TRBJ2-7; 7 bases align to TRBD2. Germline V gives CDR1 SGHDT, CDR2 YYEEEE. After removal of 3 bases from V and 2 bases from J, the junction contained 5 bases not matched to a gene. The CDR3 spans 14 residues. The CDR3 nucleotides read TGTGCCAGCAGCTGGGTCGGGAGGACCTACGAGCAGTACTTC. Translation gives CASSWVGRTYEQYF.

The chain has TRBV14 and TRBJ2-3, with 8 bases lining up with TRBD1. Trimming at V came to 2 bases and at J to 4 bases, leaving 5 bases not matched to a gene. The CDR3 length is 15 residues. Per germline, CDR1 SGHDN and CDR2 FVKESK. CDR3 residues: CASSQRTGFADTQYF. CDR3 bases: TGTGCCAGCAGCCAACGGACAGGGTTCGCAGATACGCAGTATTTT.

V is TRBV24-1 and J is TRBJ2-5; TRBD1 might be the D (6 bases). The CDR3 has 13 residues. The germline V gene encodes CDR1 KGHDR and CDR2 SFDVKD. V lost 7 bases and J lost 5, with 13 bases in between. CDR3 sequence reads: CATRLGGSETQYF. The CDR3 nucleotides are TGTGCCACCAGACTAGGGGGTTCTGAGACCCAGTACTTC.

This rearrangement joins TRBV3-1 (or the pseudogene TRBV3-2) to TRBJ1-4, with TRBD1 matching over 10 bases. The CDR3 length is 14 residues. J lost 11 bases, V lost 6 bases, and 9 bases had no gene match. Per germline, CDR1 LGHDT and CDR2 YNNKEL (reference sequence). As DNA, the CDR3 is TGTGCCAGCAGTCAGGACAGGGGGAGTGGGAAACTGTTTTTT. Residues: CASSQDRGSGKLFF.

The V and J genes are TRBV19 and TRBJ1-5, with 7 nucleotides matching TRBD1. Trimming cost V 4 bases and J 7 bases; bases outside gene matches: 7. The CDR3 runs to 14 residues. CDR1 LNHDA and CDR2 SQIVND come from the germline V gene (reference sequence). CDR3 in DNA: TGTGCCAGTAGTACGACAGGGAGAGGGCAGCCCCAGCATTTT. It encodes CASSTTGRGQPQHF. Complete variable domain (other parts from reference TRBV19 and TRBJ1-5): DGGITQSPKYLFRKEGQNVTLSCEQNLNHDAMYWYRQDPGQGLRLIYYSQIVNDFQKGDIAEGYSVSREKKESFPLTVTSAQKNPTAFYLCASSTTGRGQPQHFGDGTRLSIL.

The chain uses TRBV6-2 or TRBV6-3 and TRBJ2-3; D perhaps matches TRBD1 (6 bases). The CDR3 is made up of 13 amino acids. CDR1 and CDR2 from the germline V gene are MNHEY and SVGEGT. V shed 5 bases and J shed 6 bases, with 12 bases lying between them. Written as DNA, the CDR3 is TGTGCCAGCAGTACAGGGATCGGGGATACGCAGTATTTT. Amino acids: CASSTGIGDTQYF.

This clone was found once. This sequence joins TRBV24-1 and TRBJ1-6; D is undetermined. The length of the CDR3 is 12 residues. The V end lost 9 bases, the J end lost 4 bases, and 6 bases lay between the germline ends. The germline gives CDR1 KGHDR, CDR2 SFDVKD. In nucleotides, the CDR3 is TGTGCCACCGTCCGGTATAATTCACCCCTCCACTTT. Its protein is CATVRYNSPLHF.

V is TRBV5-4 and J is TRBJ1-5; 10 bases map to TRBD1. The length of the CDR3 is 18 residues. Germline lookup yields CDR1 SGHNT and CDR2 YYREEE (reference sequence). V lost 4 bases, J lost 2 bases, and 12 bases stayed unmatched. CDR3 nucleotides: TGTGCCAGCAGCGGACGGGGACAGGGGTCCTTTGGCAATCAGCCCCAGCATTTT. Its protein is CASSGRGQGSFGNQPQHF.

The V call is TRBV7-8, the J call TRBJ1-4; no reliable D call. Trimming removed 5 bases at V and 7 bases at J, with 17 bases between. Per germline, CDR1 SGHVS and CDR2 FQNEAQ. The CDR3 extends over 15 amino acids. CDR3 DNA: TGTGCCAGCAGCACCTCAGGAGGAACACCTGAAAAACTGTTTTTT. It is translated as CASSTSGGTPEKLFF.

This chain links TRBV6-5 with TRBJ2-5; the D gene is possibly TRBD1 (7 bases). The CDR3 runs 15 residues. The V end was cut by 0 bases, the J end by 5 bases, with 13 bases between. Germline CDR1 MNHEY, CDR2 SVGAGI. The CDR3 loop reads CASSYSGGLAETQYF. The DNA of the CDR3 is TGTGCCAGCAGTTACTCAGGGGGCCTAGCGGAGACCCAGTACTTC.

The table lists this clone with a few counts. This rearrangement joins TRBV28 to TRBJ1-4; 7 nucleotides line up with TRBD1. Germline lookup yields CDR1 MDHEN and CDR2 SYDVKM. J gave up 4 bases and V 7 bases, and 6 bases lay outside the gene matches. CDR3 length equals 14 residues. The CDR3 is CASKLGQLNEKLFF. In nucleotides, the CDR3 is TGTGCCAGCAAACTGGGACAGCTTAATGAAAAACTGTTTTTT. Full variable domain (outside the CDR3, taken from reference TRBV28 and TRBJ1-4): DVKVTQSSRYLVKRTGEKVFLECVQDMDHENMFWYRQDPGLGLRLIYFSYDVKMKEKGDIPEGYSVSREKKERFSLILESASTNQTSMYLCASKLGQLNEKLFFGSGTQLSVL.

A single count supports this clone. This chain uses TRBV9 with TRBJ2-1; 12 positions match TRBD2. Germline trimming cut 4 bases from V and 8 bases from J; bases unmatched to any gene: 7. The CDR3 is made up of 15 amino acids. Germline CDR1 is SGDLS and CDR2 is YYNGEE. CDR3 residues: CASSPRTSGNDEQFF. The CDR3 DNA follows: TGTGCCAGCAGCCCCCGGACTAGCGGGAACGATGAGCAGTTCTTC.

The chain employs TRBV27 and TRBJ1-1; D is possibly TRBD1 (6 bases). This CDR3 is 14 amino acids long. Germline CDR1 is MNHEY and CDR2 is SMNVEV (reference sequence). Trimming took 4 bases from V and 6 from J, leaving 15 bases between them. The chain's CDR3 is CASSSYRVRPEAFF. As DNA, the CDR3 is TGTGCCAGCAGTTCCTACAGGGTTCGGCCTGAAGCTTTCTTT.

V gene TRBV9 combines with J gene TRBJ2-2, with 8 bases matching TRBD1. Looked up from germline, CDR1 is SGDLS and CDR2 is YYNGEE. The CDR3 consists of 16 residues. Trimming at V came to 3 bases and at J to 1 base, leaving 5 bases not matched to a gene. The CDR3 sequence is CASSAWGTGNTGELFF. The CDR3 nucleotides read TGTGCCAGCAGCGCTTGGGGGACAGGGAACACCGGGGAGCTGTTTTTT.

This clone was seen a few times. The chain joins TRBV28 to TRBJ1-2; D is possibly TRBD1 (5 bases). This CDR3 is 12 amino acids long. The V gene's germline CDR1 is MDHEN and CDR2 SYDVKM. Trimming took 2 bases from V and 7 from J, leaving 8 bases between them. The chain's CDR3 is CASSLLRGGYTF. The CDR3 coding sequence is TGTGCCAGCAGTTTACTAAGGGGTGGCTACACCTTC.

The rearrangement uses TRBV11-3 and TRBJ2-1; D may be TRBD1 (5 bases). Germline CDR1 reads SGHNT; CDR2 reads YENEEA. Between the trimmed V and J ends, which lost 8 bases and 4 bases, there was a span of 9 bases. The length of the CDR3 is 12 residues. The CDR3 is CASGAAYNEQFF. CDR3 bases: TGTGCCAGCGGGGCGGCTTACAATGAGCAGTTCTTC.